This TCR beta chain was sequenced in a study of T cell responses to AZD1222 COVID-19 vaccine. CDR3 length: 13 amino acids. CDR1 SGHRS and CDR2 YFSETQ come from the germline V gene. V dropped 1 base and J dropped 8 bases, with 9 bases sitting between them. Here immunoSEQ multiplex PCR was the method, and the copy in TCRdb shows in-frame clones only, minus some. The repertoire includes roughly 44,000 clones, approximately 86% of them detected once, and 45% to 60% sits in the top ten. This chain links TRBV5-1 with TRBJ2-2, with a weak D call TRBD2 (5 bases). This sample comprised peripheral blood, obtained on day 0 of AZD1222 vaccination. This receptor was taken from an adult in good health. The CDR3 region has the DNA TGCGCCAGCAGCTTGTTTGAGGGAGGGGAGCTGTTTTTT. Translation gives CASSLFEGGELFF. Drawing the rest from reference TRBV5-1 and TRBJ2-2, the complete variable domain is KAGVTQTPRYLIKTRGQQVTLSCSPISGHRSVSWYQQTPGQGLQFLFEYFSETQRNKGNFPGRFSGRQFSNSRSEMNVSTLELGDSALYLCASSLFEGGELFFGEGSRLTVL.